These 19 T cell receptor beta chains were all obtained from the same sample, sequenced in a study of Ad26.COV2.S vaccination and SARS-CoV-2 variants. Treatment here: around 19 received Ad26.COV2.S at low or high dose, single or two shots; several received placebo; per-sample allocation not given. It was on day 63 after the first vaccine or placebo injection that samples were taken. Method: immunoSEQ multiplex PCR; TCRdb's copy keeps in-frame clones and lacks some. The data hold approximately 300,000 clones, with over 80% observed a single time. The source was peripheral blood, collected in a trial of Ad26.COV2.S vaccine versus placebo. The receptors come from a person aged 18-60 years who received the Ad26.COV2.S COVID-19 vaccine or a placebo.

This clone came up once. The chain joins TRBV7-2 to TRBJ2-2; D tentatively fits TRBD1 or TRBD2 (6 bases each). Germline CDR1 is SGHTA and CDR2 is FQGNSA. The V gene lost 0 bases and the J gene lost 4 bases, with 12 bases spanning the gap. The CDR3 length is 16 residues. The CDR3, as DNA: TGTGCCAGCAGCTTAGCGGGGGGCGCAGGCACCGGGGAGCTGTTTTTT. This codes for CASSLAGGAGTGELFF.

The CDR3: CASSPIGTSYEQYF. The CDR3, as DNA: TGTGCCAGCAGCCCAATCGGGACTTCCTACGAGCAGTACTTC. The V call is TRBV9, the J call TRBJ2-7; tentatively, D is TRBD2 (6 bases). The CDR3 sequence is 14 residues long. Germline V CDR1 and CDR2: SGDLS, YYNGEE. With 4 bases removed from V and 1 base from J, the gap between germline ends came to 12 bases.

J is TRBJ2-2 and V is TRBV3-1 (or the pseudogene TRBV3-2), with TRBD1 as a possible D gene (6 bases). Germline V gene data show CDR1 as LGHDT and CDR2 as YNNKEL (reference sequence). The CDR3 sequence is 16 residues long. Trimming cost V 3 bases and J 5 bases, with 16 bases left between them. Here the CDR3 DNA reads TGTGCCAGCAGCCAGCCCGGGACACCCCATACCGGGGAGCTGTTTTTT. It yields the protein CASSQPGTPHTGELFF.

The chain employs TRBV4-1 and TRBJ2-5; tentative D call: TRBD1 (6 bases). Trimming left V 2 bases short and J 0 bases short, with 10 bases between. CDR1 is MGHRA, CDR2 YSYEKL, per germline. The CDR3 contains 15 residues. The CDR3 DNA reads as TGCGCCAGCAGCCAAAGGACAGCCAACCAAGAGACCCAGTACTTC. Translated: CASSQRTANQETQYF.

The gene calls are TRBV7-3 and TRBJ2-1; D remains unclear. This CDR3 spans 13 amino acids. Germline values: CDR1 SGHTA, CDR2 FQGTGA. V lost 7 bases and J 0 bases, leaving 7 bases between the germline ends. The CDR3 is CASKASSYNEQFF. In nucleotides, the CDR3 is TGTGCCAGCAAAGCAAGCTCCTACAATGAGCAGTTCTTC. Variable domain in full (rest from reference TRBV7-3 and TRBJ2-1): GAGVSQTPSNKVTEKGKYVELRCDPISGHTALYWYRQSLGQGPEFLIYFQGTGAADDSGLPNDRFFAVRPEGSVSTLKIQRTERGDSAVYLCASKASSYNEQFFGPGTRLTVL.

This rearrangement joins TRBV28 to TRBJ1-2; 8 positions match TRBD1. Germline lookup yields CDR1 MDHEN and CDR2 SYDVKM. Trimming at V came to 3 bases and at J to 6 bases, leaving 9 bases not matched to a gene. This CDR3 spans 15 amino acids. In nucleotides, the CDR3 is TGTGCCAGCAGTTTCACTTCAGGGGGCGGGAATGGCTACACCTTC. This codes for CASSFTSGGGNGYTF.

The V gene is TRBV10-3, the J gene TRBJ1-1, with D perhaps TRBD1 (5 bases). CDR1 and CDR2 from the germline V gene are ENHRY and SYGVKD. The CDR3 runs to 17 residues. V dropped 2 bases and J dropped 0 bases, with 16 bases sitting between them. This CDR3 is CAISEDRRFPMNTEAFF. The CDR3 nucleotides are TGTGCCATCAGTGAGGACAGAAGGTTCCCCATGAACACTGAAGCTTTCTTT.

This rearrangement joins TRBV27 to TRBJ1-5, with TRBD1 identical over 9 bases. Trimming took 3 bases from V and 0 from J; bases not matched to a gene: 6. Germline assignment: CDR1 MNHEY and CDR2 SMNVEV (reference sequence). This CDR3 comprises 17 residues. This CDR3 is CASSFGGTGYSNQPQHF. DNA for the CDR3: TGTGCCAGCAGTTTTGGTGGGACAGGGTATAGCAATCAGCCCCAGCATTTT.

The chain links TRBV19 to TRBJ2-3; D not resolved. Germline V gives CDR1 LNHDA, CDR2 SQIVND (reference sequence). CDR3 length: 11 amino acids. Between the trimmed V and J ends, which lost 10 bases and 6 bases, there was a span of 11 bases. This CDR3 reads CATRDLDTQYF. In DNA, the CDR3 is TGTGCCACCCGCGACTTGGATACGCAGTATTTT.

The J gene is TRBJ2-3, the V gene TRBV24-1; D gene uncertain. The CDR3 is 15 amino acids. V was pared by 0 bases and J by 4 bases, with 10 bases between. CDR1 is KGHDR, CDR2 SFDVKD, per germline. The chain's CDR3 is CATSDLKGGADTQYF. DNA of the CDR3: TGTGCCACCAGTGATTTGAAGGGTGGGGCAGATACGCAGTATTTT.

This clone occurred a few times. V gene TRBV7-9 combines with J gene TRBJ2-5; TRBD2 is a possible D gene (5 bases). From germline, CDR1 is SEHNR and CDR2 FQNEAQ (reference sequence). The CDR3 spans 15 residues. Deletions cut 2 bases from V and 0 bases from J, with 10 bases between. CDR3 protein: CASSLSSGYQETQYF. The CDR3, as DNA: TGTGCCAGCAGCTTAAGTTCGGGATACCAAGAGACCCAGTACTTC.

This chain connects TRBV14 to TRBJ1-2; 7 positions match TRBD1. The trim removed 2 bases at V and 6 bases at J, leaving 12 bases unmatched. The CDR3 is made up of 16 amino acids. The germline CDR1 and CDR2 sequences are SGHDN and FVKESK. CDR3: CASSQRIGQGDDGYTF. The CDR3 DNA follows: TGTGCCAGCAGCCAAAGAATTGGGCAGGGGGATGATGGCTACACCTTC.

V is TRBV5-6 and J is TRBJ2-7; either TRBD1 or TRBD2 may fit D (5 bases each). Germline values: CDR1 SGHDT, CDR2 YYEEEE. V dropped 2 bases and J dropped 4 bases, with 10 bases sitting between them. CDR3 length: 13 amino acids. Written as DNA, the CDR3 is TGTGCCAGCAGCTTCACAGGACTGTACGAGCAGTACTTC. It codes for CASSFTGLYEQYF.

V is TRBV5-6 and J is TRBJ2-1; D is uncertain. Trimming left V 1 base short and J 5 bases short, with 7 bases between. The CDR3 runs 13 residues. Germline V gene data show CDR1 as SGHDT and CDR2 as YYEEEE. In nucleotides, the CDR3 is TGTGCCAGCAGCTTGAGACCAGACAATGAGCAGTTCTTC. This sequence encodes CASSLRPDNEQFF.

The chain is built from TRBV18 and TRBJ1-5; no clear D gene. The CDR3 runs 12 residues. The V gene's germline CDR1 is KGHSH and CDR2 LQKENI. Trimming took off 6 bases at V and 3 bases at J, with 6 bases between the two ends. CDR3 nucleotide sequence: TGTGCCAGCTCGCCTGACAATCAGCCCCAGCATTTT. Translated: CASSPDNQPQHF.

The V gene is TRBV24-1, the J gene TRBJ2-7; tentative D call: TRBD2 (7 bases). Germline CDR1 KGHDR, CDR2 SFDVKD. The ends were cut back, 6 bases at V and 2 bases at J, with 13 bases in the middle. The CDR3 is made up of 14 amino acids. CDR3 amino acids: CATSPGGFTYEQYF. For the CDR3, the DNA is TGTGCCACCAGTCCGGGGGGCTTCACCTACGAGCAGTACTTC.

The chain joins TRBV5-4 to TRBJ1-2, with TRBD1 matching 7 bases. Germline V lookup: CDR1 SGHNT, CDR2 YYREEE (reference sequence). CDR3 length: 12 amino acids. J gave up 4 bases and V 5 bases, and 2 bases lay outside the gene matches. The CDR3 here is CASSDRAYGYTF. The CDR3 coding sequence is TGTGCCAGCAGTGACAGGGCCTATGGCTACACCTTC.

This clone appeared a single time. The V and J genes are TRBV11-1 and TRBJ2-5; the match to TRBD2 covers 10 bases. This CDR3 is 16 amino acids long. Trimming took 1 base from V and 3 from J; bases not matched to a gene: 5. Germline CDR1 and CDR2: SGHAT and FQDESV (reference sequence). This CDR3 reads CASSLVAGGPEETQYF. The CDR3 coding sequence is TGTGCCAGCAGCTTAGTAGCGGGGGGCCCAGAAGAGACCCAGTACTTC.

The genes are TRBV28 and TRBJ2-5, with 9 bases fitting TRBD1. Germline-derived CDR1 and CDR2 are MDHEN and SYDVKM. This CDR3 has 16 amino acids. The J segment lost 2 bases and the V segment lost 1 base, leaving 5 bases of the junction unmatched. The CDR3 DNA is TGTGCCAGCAGTTTATCCGGGACAGGGAATCAAGAGACCCAGTACTTC. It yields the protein CASSLSGTGNQETQYF.